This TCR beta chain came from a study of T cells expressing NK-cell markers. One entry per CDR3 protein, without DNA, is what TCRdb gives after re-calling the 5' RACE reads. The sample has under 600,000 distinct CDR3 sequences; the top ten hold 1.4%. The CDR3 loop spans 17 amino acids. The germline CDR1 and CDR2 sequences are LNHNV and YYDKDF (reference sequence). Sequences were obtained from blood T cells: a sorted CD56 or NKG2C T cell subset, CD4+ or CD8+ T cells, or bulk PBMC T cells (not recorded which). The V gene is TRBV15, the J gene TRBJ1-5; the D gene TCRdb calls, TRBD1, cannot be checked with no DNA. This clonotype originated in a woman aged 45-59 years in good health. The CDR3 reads CATSREGVAGSNQPQHF.